The entry below describes one TCR beta chain. This record comes from a study of blood T cell repertoires in COVID-19. Study background: PBMCs, B-cell-depleted T cells, or T cells provided the cDNA or gDNA that made up the material.

Authors' analysis steps: By means of reference gene primer amplification, nucleated cell counts were estimated. Data came from immunoSEQ multiplex PCR; TCRdb stores just in-frame clones and leaves some out. D and trimming were read from the DNA, whereas the V and J calls and clone size are those reported in that table. The table includes over 200,000 clones, around 89% detected once. Followed longitudinally, the Seattle patients had been enrolled during active infection. Germline V lookup: CDR1 SGHAT, CDR2 FQNNGV. This CDR3 is 11 amino acids long. V lost 3 bases and J 8 bases, leaving 7 bases between the germline ends.

This rearrangement joins TRBV11-2 to TRBJ1-1, with unresolved D. Sequenced input: peripheral blood. This sequence was found in a man aged 30 to 39 with COVID-19, enrolled during active disease. The DNA for the CDR3 is TGTGCCAGCAGCTTCGGGGTGGAAGCTTTCTTT. Its protein product is CASSFGVEAFF.